The 20 T cell receptor beta chains listed next were all sequenced from one sample in a study of immune cell composition in non-small cell lung cancer. This table comes from immunoSEQ multiplex PCR, and its TCRdb copy is limited to in-frame clones, with some not included. Here the sample spans around 4,700 clones, under 80% being singletons. Sequencing used lung tumor tissue. The receptors shown here come from a human donor with non-small cell lung cancer.

The gene calls are TRBV28 and TRBJ2-1, with TRBD2 matching 10 bases. Germline V gene lookup returns CDR1 MDHEN and CDR2 SYDVKM. V was clipped by 1 base and J by 7 bases; unmatched bases: 4. The CDR3 runs to 15 residues. The CDR3 DNA sequence: TGTGCCAGCAGTTTATCCGGACTAGCGGCTAATGAGCAGTTCTTC. Translation: CASSLSGLAANEQFF.

The rearrangement uses TRBV5-1 and TRBJ2-1; 11 nucleotides align to TRBD2. The CDR3 covers 17 residues. The junction had 6 bases not matched to a gene; V was cut back by 4 bases and J by 0 bases. From germline, CDR1 is SGHRS and CDR2 YFSETQ. CDR3 coding DNA: TGCGCCAGCAGCGGATCTAGCGGGGGGACCTCCTACAATGAGCAGTTCTTC. Its protein is CASSGSSGGTSYNEQFF.

This chain links TRBV2 with TRBJ2-5; a possible D gene is TRBD1 (7 bases). Germline assignment: CDR1 SNHLY and CDR2 FYNNEI. Trimming shortened V by 6 bases and J by 5 bases, and 19 bases separated the two germline ends. This CDR3 has 15 amino acids. The CDR3 region has the DNA TGTGCCAGCAGAGACTTGACAGGGAGGTTTGAGACCCAGTACTTC. Translating gives CASRDLTGRFETQYF.

The V gene is TRBV19, the J gene TRBJ2-1, with unresolved D. The CDR3 length is 13 residues. Germline V gene data show CDR1 as LNHDA and CDR2 as SQIVND (reference sequence). V was shortened by 5 bases and J by 3 bases, with 8 bases between the two germline ends. Here the CDR3 reads CASSVQIYNEQFF. CDR3 sequence (DNA): TGTGCCAGTAGTGTACAGATCTACAATGAGCAGTTCTTC.

This chain links TRBV27 with TRBJ1-1, with 11 bases identical to TRBD1. CDR1 MNHEY and CDR2 SMNVEV come from the germline V gene (reference sequence). With V trimmed by 5 bases and J by 10 bases, 9 bases remained unmatched. The CDR3 has 14 amino acids. DNA of the CDR3: TGTGCCAGCAGTCCCCGGACAGGGGGCAGGGTAGCTTTCTTT. Amino acid sequence: CASSPRTGGRVAFF.

This clone has just one count. The CDR3 DNA follows: TGTGCCAGCAGCCCCCGCGGCTACGAGCAGTACTTC. Translated, it gives CASSPRGYEQYF. The V call is TRBV13, the J call TRBJ2-7; no clear D gene. The CDR3 covers 12 residues. Trimming shortened V by 5 bases and J by 3 bases, and 8 bases separated the two germline ends. The V gene's germline CDR1 is PRHDT and CDR2 FYEKMQ (reference sequence). Full variable domain (remainder filled in from reference TRBV13 and TRBJ2-7): AAGVIQSPRHLIKEKRETATLKCYPIPRHDTVYWYQQGPGQDPQFLISFYEKMQSDKGSIPDRFSAQQFSDYHSELNMSSLELGDSALYFCASSPRGYEQYFGPGTRLTVT.

The table lists this clone with a count of one. The genes are TRBV15 and TRBJ1-2, with 7 bases lining up with TRBD1. V lost 0 bases and J lost 6; bases outside the gene matches: 7. The germline gives CDR1 LNHNV, CDR2 YYDKDF (reference sequence). The CDR3 is 15 amino acids. The CDR3 sequence is CATSRDQTGRDGYTF. The CDR3 nucleotides are TGTGCCACCAGCAGAGATCAGACAGGGAGAGATGGCTACACCTTC.

The genes are TRBV19 and TRBJ2-7; 10 bases fit TRBD1. The CDR3 is made up of 17 amino acids. Germline loops: CDR1 LNHDA, CDR2 SQIVND (reference sequence). V trimming: 4 bases; J trimming: 0 bases; junction bases outside the gene matches: 9. This CDR3 is CASSTGQGGSSSYEQYF. The CDR3, as DNA: TGTGCCAGTAGTACCGGACAGGGGGGGAGCAGCTCCTACGAGCAGTACTTC.

The rearrangement uses TRBV11-1 and TRBJ2-5; 7 positions agree with TRBD1. Germline CDR1 reads SGHAT; CDR2 reads FQDESV (reference sequence). J gave up 2 bases and V 2 bases, and 5 bases lay outside the gene matches. The CDR3 totals 15 residues. The CDR3 DNA follows: TGTGCCAGCAGCTTAATGGGACAGAGGCAAGAGACCCAGTACTTC. Amino acid sequence: CASSLMGQRQETQYF.

Written as DNA, the CDR3 is TGTGCCTGGAGTACAGGACAGGGAGGTGCCCAAGCTTTCTTT. It translates to CAWSTGQGGAQAFF. J is TRBJ1-1 and V is TRBV30; 8 nucleotides agree with TRBD1. CDR1 and CDR2 (germline): GTSNPN, SVGIG (reference sequence). This CDR3 has 14 residues. V shed 2 bases, J shed 9 bases, and the junction held 11 bases outside the gene matches.

This clone was counted only a few times. The rearrangement uses TRBV27 and TRBJ2-7; 9 nucleotides align to TRBD2. After removal of 5 bases from V and 3 bases from J, the junction contained 2 bases not matched to a gene. The length of the CDR3 is 13 residues. The germline CDR1 and CDR2 sequences are MNHEY and SMNVEV (reference sequence). The CDR3 coding sequence is TGTGCCAGCAGTGCACTAGCGGGCTACGAGCAGTACTTC. Translated: CASSALAGYEQYF.

The rearrangement uses TRBV2 and TRBJ1-5; TRBD1 agrees at 7 bases. Germline values: CDR1 SNHLY, CDR2 FYNNEI. The CDR3 runs to 15 residues. V was pared by 6 bases and J by 1 base, with 6 bases of the junction left unmatched. Here the CDR3 reads CASSQRDSSNQPQHF. CDR3 bases: TGTGCCAGCAGCCAAAGGGACAGCAGCAATCAGCCCCAGCATTTT.

The CDR3: CASSLLAGHEQFF. The CDR3 region has the DNA TGTGCCAGCAGCTTGTTAGCAGGGCATGAGCAGTTCTTC. The chain uses TRBV7-2 and TRBJ2-1, with D possibly TRBD1 on 5 matching bases. Germline V gives CDR1 SGHTA, CDR2 FQGNSA. This CDR3 spans 13 amino acids. V was shortened by 3 bases and J by 8 bases, with 11 bases between the two germline ends.

With respect to this clone: One end of the junction does not line up with germline, which may come from a read error. The genes are TRBV4-3 and TRBJ2-1, with a possible D match to TRBD1 (6 bases). This CDR3 is built from 15 residues. The germline V gene has CDR1 LGHNA and CDR2 YSLEER. CDR3 sequence: CASSQVRGSYNEQFF. The CDR3 coding sequence is TGCGCCAGCAGCCAAGTTAGGGGGTCCTATAATGAGCAGTTCTTC.

This sequence joins TRBV7-2 and TRBJ2-7, with 10 bases that match TRBD1. Germline values: CDR1 SGHTA, CDR2 FQGNSA. There are 16 residues in the CDR3. Trimming cost V 5 bases and J 0 bases; bases outside gene matches: 7. The CDR3 nucleotides are TGTGCCAGCAGCGACCCGGGACAGGGGAGCTCCTACGAGCAGTACTTC. This gives the protein CASSDPGQGSSYEQYF.

V is TRBV6-1 and J is TRBJ2-5; tentative D call: TRBD1 (7 bases). Trimming removed 7 bases at V and 4 bases at J, with 19 bases between. The CDR3 contains 15 residues. CDR1 and CDR2 (germline): MNHNS, SASEGT. In DNA, the CDR3 is TGTGCCAGCACCGGGGGACAGTTGGTAATAGAGACCCAGTACTTC. This translates into CASTGGQLVIETQYF.

Regarding this clone: One end of the junction does not line up with germline, which may come from a read error. This chain's CDR3 is CASSPHSGTETQYF. The CDR3 nucleotides read TGTGCCAGCAGCCCCCATTCGGGGACAGAGACGCAGTATTTT. The rearrangement joins TRBV14 to TRBJ2-3; TRBD1 agrees at 7 bases. This CDR3 region has 14 residues. The germline V gene encodes CDR1 SGHDN and CDR2 FVKESK.

This clone was seen only a few times. This chain links TRBV28 with TRBJ1-3, with D maybe TRBD1 (5 bases). The CDR3 consists of 14 residues. V lost 3 bases and J 1 base, leaving 7 bases between the germline ends. Germline-derived CDR1 and CDR2 are MDHEN and SYDVKM. The CDR3: CASSFAGSGNTIYF. For the CDR3, the DNA is TGTGCCAGCAGTTTCGCAGGGTCTGGAAACACCATATATTTT.

The J gene is TRBJ2-7, the V gene TRBV11-2; 7 positions match TRBD2. Germline-derived CDR1 and CDR2 are SGHAT and FQNNGV. This CDR3 region has 14 residues. J lost 3 bases, V lost 1 base, and 3 bases had no gene match. CDR3: CASSLGGGVYEQYF. The DNA of the CDR3 is TGTGCCAGCAGCTTAGGGGGGGGAGTCTACGAGCAGTACTTC.

The rearrangement joins TRBV29-1 to TRBJ1-2, with 8 bases matching TRBD1. The CDR3 is 12 residues long. The junction had 1 base not matched to a gene; V was cut back by 0 bases and J by 7 bases. Germline assignment: CDR1 SQVTM and CDR2 ANQGSEA. The CDR3 nucleotides are TGCAGCGTTGAAGATACAGGGGGTGGCTACACCTTC. This translates into CSVEDTGGGYTF.